This paragraph reports one T cell receptor beta chain. Original processing methods: Researchers report that nucleated cell counts were estimated from reference gene primer amplification. Method: immunoSEQ multiplex PCR; TCRdb's copy keeps in-frame clones and lacks some. V and J calls and clone size are as listed in that table; D and trimming were resolved from the DNA. Among 50,000 to 65,000 clones listed, roughly 87% were seen once. The source of the sample is a study of blood T cell repertoires in COVID-19. In the study overall: The United States, Italy and Spain supplied acute and convalescent COVID-19 samples. PBMCs, B-cell-depleted T cells, or T cells were the source of the cDNA or gDNA that made up the material.

The germline gives CDR1 MNHNY, CDR2 SVGAGI (reference sequence). V shed 0 bases and J 6 bases; nucleotides not matched to a gene: 8. The CDR3 loop spans 15 amino acids. Sample: peripheral blood. This TCR was sampled from a man in his forties or fifties with active COVID-19. This chain links TRBV6-6 with TRBJ2-7; TRBD1 agrees at 7 bases. CDR3: CASSYSSGAGGEQYF. CDR3 coding DNA: TGTGCCAGCAGTTACTCATCTGGGGCAGGGGGCGAGCAGTACTTC.